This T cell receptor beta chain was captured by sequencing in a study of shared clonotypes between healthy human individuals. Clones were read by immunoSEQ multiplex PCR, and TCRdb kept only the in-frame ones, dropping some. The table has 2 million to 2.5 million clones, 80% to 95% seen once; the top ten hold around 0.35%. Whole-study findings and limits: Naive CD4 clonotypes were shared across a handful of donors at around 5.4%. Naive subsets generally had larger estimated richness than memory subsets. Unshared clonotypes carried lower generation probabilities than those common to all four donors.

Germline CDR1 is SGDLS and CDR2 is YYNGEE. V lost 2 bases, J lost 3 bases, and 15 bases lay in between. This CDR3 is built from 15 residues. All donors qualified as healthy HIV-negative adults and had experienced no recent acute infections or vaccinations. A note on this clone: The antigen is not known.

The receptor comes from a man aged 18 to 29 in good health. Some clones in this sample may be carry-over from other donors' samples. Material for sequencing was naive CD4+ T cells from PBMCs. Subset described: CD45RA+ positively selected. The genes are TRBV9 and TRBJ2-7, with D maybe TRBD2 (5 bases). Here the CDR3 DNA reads TGTGCCAGCAGCGTCGGGATTCCCGCACTCTACGAGCAGTACTTC. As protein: CASSVGIPALYEQYF.